The clone carrying this TCR beta chain has more than one count but fewer than ten. The antigen remains unidentified. The CDR3 extends over 18 amino acids. The J segment lost 3 bases and the V segment lost 0 bases, leaving 11 bases of the junction unmatched. Per the germline V gene, CDR1 is GTSNPN and CDR2 is SVGIG (reference sequence). PCR employed 60 Vbeta and 13 Jbeta primers. The data were produced by immunoSEQ multiplex PCR, yet TCRdb's version contains in-frame clones alone and is incomplete. Counted here are around 130,000 clones, approximately 8% occurring once; the ten biggest clones make up approximately 6.4%. The data belong to a study of cytomegalovirus exposure and HLA in healthy donors. As for the study in general: Drawn from HLA-typed donors, approximately 85 million unique TCRs were held in an early data release.

Study-wide results and caveats: As was reported, the classifier diagnosed cytomegalovirus status with high specificity and sensitivity. Among immune exposure information, only CMV serostatus was available.

The chain uses TRBV30 and TRBJ2-3, with TRBD2 matching 11 bases. This TCR was sampled from a woman aged 40-49 years in good health and CMV-seropositive. The sequencing sample was made of PBMCs. CDR3 DNA sequence: TGTGCCTGGAGTGTACCCCTAGCGGGGGGTTCACTAACAGATACGCAGTATTTT. Translation: CAWSVPLAGGSLTDTQYF.